This T cell receptor beta chain was obtained from a study of a mutant IDH1 vaccine in newly diagnosed glioma. TCRdb's copy holds only in-frame clones and misses some; the assay was immunoSEQ multiplex PCR. The sample holds approximately 50,000 clones, 60% to 85% seen once. Germline CDR1 reads LNHDA; CDR2 reads SQIVND (reference sequence). V dropped 7 bases and J dropped 11; count of bases not matched to a gene: 15. The CDR3 has 15 amino acids. The time point here: week 47, end of study. The investigators gave 300 ug of mutant IDH1 20-mer peptide in each vaccine dose, together with topical imiquimod. The count of this clone is one. Its antigen is still unknown.

The TCR comes from a woman in her 40s with glioma. Some clones in this sample may be carry-over from other donors' samples. V and J are TRBV19 and TRBJ1-5, with 9 bases matching TRBD1. The sequences come from PBMCs, collected from a glioma patient whose treatment included an IDH1 peptide vaccine. The CDR3 is CASTYLGQGESAQHF. CDR3 sequence (DNA): TGTGCCAGTACGTATCTGGGACAGGGAGAGTCGGCCCAGCATTTT.